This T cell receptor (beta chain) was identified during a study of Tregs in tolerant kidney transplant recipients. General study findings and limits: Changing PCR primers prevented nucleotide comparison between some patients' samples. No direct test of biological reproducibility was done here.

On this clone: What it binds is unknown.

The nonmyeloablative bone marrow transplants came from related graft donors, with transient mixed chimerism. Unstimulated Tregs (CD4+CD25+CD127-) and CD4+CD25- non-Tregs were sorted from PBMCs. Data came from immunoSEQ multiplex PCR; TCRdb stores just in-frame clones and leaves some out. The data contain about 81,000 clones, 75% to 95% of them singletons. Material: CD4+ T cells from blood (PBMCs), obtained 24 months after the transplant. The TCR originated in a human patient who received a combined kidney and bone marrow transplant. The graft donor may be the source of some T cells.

The CDR3 sequence is CASSSRTGSYEQYF. DNA of the CDR3: TGCGCCAGCAGCTCCCGGACAGGGTCCTACGAGCAGTACTTC. J is TRBJ2-7 and V is TRBV4-3; TRBD1 matches at 8 bases. Trimming at V came to 5 bases and at J to 1 base, leaving 4 bases not matched to a gene. CDR1 and CDR2 from the germline V gene are LGHNA and YSLEER. The CDR3 runs 14 residues.